The T cell receptor (beta chain) described here comes from a study of blood T cells in healthy people across ages. Whole-study results and caveats: Higher diversity, along with more naive CD4+ cells, distinguished long-lived donors from aged donors.

To note about this clonotype: The target antigen is unknown.

Per sample, at least 6 micrograms of total RNA were extracted. Next came a second PCR, run for about 7 to 12 cycles, which used a sample-barcoded 5' primer along with a J-beta primer mix. A tag from a template-switch adaptor with 12 random nucleotides marked each cDNA molecule. TCRdb recomputed calls from the 5' RACE reads with MiXCR, one row per CDR3 protein. Found here are about 1.4 million distinct CDR3 sequences, roughly 59% of them singletons; the top ten hold 6.5% to 8%. With 3 bases clipped from V and 2 bases from J, the junction kept 5 bases outside the gene matches. Per germline, CDR1 LGHNA and CDR2 YSLEER. The CDR3 sequence is 16 residues long.

The TCR comes from a young man in good health. The V call is TRBV4-3, the J call TRBJ2-1; 9 nucleotides align to TRBD1. The sample consisted of blood. Here the CDR3 reads CASSHPGTGTYNEQFF. The CDR3 bases are TGCGCCAGCAGCCACCCCGGGACAGGGACCTACAATGAGCAGTTCTTC.